Below are 17 T cell receptor beta chains sequenced from a single sample in a study of T cells in Graves' hyperthyroidism and ophthalmopathy. TCR beta CDR3 regions were amplified from RNA. HTBI primers were used for first-round RT-PCR of the TCR CDR3. TCRdb re-called the multiplex PCR reads with MiXCR, one entry per CDR3 protein. The sample carries fewer than 650,000 distinct CDR3 sequences, about 15% recorded once. Sequencing was performed on blood. All receptors come from a woman in her 30s with Graves' hyperthyroidism that later progressed to Graves' ophthalmopathy.

This clonotype was counted ten times or more. The rearrangement uses TRBV12-3 or TRBV12-4 and TRBJ2-7; possible D gene TRBD2, 6 bases. Trimming pared 5 bases from V and 3 bases from J, leaving 11 bases between. This CDR3 contains 13 residues. Written as DNA, the CDR3 is TGTGCCAGCAGTACCGGGAGCCGCTACGAGCAGTACTTC. This codes for CASSTGSRYEQYF.

Only a few counts were recorded for this clonotype. The CDR3 protein is CASRDPQNYGYTF. In nucleotides, the CDR3 is TGTGCCAGCAGAGACCCCCAGAACTATGGCTACACCTTC. The chain joins TRBV6-2 or TRBV6-3 to TRBJ1-2; D is unclear. The CDR3 has 13 amino acids. Germline CDR1 reads MNHEY; CDR2 reads SVGEGT. V was trimmed by 6 bases and J by 2 bases, leaving 10 bases between them.

This rearrangement joins TRBV19 to TRBJ1-1; D gene ambiguous. Germline lookup yields CDR1 LNHDA and CDR2 SQIVND (reference sequence). The CDR3 runs to 15 residues. V was cut by 3 bases and J by 3 bases, with 14 bases left in between. The CDR3 DNA sequence: TGTGCCAGTAGTATGCAGGCGGCTTTGTACACTGAAGCTTTCTTT. Translation gives CASSMQAALYTEAFF.

This clonotype was recorded many times. The chain uses TRBV11-2 and TRBJ2-2; no firm D call. With 8 bases removed from V and 3 bases from J, the gap between germline ends came to 4 bases. This CDR3 has 11 amino acids. CDR1 SGHAT and CDR2 FQNNGV come from the germline V gene. This CDR3 reads CASVYTGELFF. The CDR3 bases are TGTGCCAGCGTATACACCGGGGAGCTGTTTTTT.

This clonotype was observed at least ten times. The chain combines TRBV20-1 with TRBJ2-2; 11 bases fit TRBD2. CDR3 length: 17 residues. V was clipped by 1 base and J by 1 base; unmatched bases: 5. CDR1 is DFQATT and CDR2 is SNEGSKA in the germline V gene (reference sequence). CDR3 in amino acids: CSARVTSGSLNTGELFF. Here the CDR3 DNA reads TGCAGTGCTAGAGTAACTAGCGGGAGTTTGAACACCGGGGAGCTGTTTTTT.

The chain joins TRBV20-1 to TRBJ1-2; D is unclear. Trimming took 5 bases from V and 1 from J, leaving 11 bases between them. Germline lookup yields CDR1 DFQATT and CDR2 SNEGSKA (reference sequence). The CDR3 is made up of 13 amino acids. CDR3 residues: CSAVNTFNYGYTF. As DNA, the CDR3 is TGCAGTGCTGTCAATACCTTTAACTATGGCTACACCTTC.

This clonotype was seen only a few times. The V and J genes are TRBV5-1 and TRBJ2-7; D gene ambiguous. The CDR3 is made up of 12 amino acids. V was clipped by 1 base and J by 2 bases, with 4 bases between them. Germline V gene sequence: CDR1 SGHRS, CDR2 YFSETQ. Written as DNA, the CDR3 is TGCGCCAGCAGCTTGCCACCCTACGAGCAGTACTTC. Encoded protein: CASSLPPYEQYF.

The chain employs TRBV5-1 and TRBJ2-5; TRBD2 might be the D (5 bases). Per the germline V gene, CDR1 is SGHRS and CDR2 is YFSETQ. Trimming stripped 4 bases from V and 2 bases from J, with 12 bases between. The CDR3 loop spans 14 amino acids. CDR3 coding DNA: TGCGCCAGCAGCCCCTCGCGGGTTCAAGAGACCCAGTACTTC. Amino acid sequence: CASSPSRVQETQYF.

This clonotype was counted at least ten times. Written as DNA, the CDR3 is TGTGCCAGCAGCGGGGGGGGGTCCACAGTCTACAATGAGCAGTTCTTC. This sequence encodes CASSGGGSTVYNEQFF. This chain connects TRBV11-3 to TRBJ2-1; 7 positions match TRBD2. Germline CDR1 SGHNT, CDR2 YENEEA. V was clipped by 5 bases and J by 3 bases; unmatched bases: 10. CDR3 length: 16 amino acids.

In this sample, this clonotype turned up many times. This chain uses TRBV4-2 with TRBJ2-3; unclear D gene. This CDR3 region has 14 residues. CDR1 LGHNA and CDR2 YNFKEQ come from the germline V gene. V lost 0 bases and J lost 5, with 9 bases in between. The CDR3 is CASSQERSGDTQYF. In nucleotides, the CDR3 is TGTGCCAGCAGCCAAGAACGTTCCGGAGATACGCAGTATTTT.

This clonotype was recorded many times. The chain recombines TRBV7-3 with TRBJ1-1; weak D call: TRBD1 (6 bases). Germline values: CDR1 SGHTA, CDR2 FQGTGA. The CDR3 has 14 amino acids. Trimming shortened V by 6 bases and J by 3 bases, and 14 bases separated the two germline ends. CDR3 amino acids: CASSPQGGDTEAFF. The DNA of the CDR3 is TGTGCCAGCAGTCCACAGGGAGGTGACACTGAAGCTTTCTTT. The full variable domain, rest sourced from reference TRBV7-3 and TRBJ1-1, is GAGVSQTPSNKVTEKGKYVELRCDPISGHTALYWYRQSLGQGPEFLIYFQGTGAADDSGLPNDRFFAVRPEGSVSTLKIQRTERGDSAVYLCASSPQGGDTEAFFGQGTRLTVV.

This clonotype was counted many times. This chain joins TRBV6-1 and TRBJ2-5, with TRBD2 matching 7 bases. Trimming at V came to 6 bases and at J to 5 bases, leaving 18 bases not matched to a gene. The CDR3 totals 17 residues. From germline, CDR1 is MNHNS and CDR2 SASEGT. CDR3 region: CASSPPGGPTRGETQYF. CDR3 DNA: TGTGCCAGCAGCCCCCCGGGAGGCCCAACCCGCGGGGAGACCCAGTACTTC.

In this sample, this clonotype turned up many times. This rearrangement joins TRBV27 to TRBJ1-4; D is possibly TRBD1 (5 bases). V lost 5 bases and J 4 bases, leaving 11 bases between the germline ends. This CDR3 is built from 14 residues. CDR1 and CDR2 from the germline V gene are MNHEY and SMNVEV (reference sequence). The CDR3 loop reads CASSQGDLNEKLFF. The DNA of the CDR3 is TGTGCCAGCAGTCAGGGAGACCTTAATGAAAAACTGTTTTTT. The complete variable domain, with remaining parts taken from reference TRBV27 and TRBJ1-4, reads EAQVTQNPRYLITVTGKKLTVTCSQNMNHEYMSWYRQDPGLGLRQIYYSMNVEVTDKGDVPEGYKVSRKEKRNFPLILESPSPNQTSLYFCASSQGDLNEKLFFGSGTQLSVL.

This clonotype was seen repeatedly, ten times or more. This chain links TRBV29-1 with TRBJ1-5; D is unresolved. Germline CDR1 SQVTM, CDR2 ANQGSEA. The ends were cut back, 4 bases at V and 0 bases at J, with 7 bases in the middle. The CDR3 covers 13 residues. CDR3 nucleotides: TGCAGCGTTGGGCAGTATAGCAATCAGCCCCAGCATTTT. The encoded protein is CSVGQYSNQPQHF.

This clonotype was detected ten times or more. The chain employs TRBV2 and TRBJ1-3; no reliable D call. V lost 9 bases and J 4 bases, leaving 7 bases between the germline ends. This CDR3 has 11 residues. Germline assignment: CDR1 SNHLY and CDR2 FYNNEI. The CDR3 DNA sequence: TGTGCCAGGTCTAAAGGAAACACCATATATTTT. Its translation: CARSKGNTIYF.

This clonotype was found many times. The chain links TRBV24-1 to TRBJ2-3; tentative D call: TRBD1 (5 bases). The CDR3 runs to 16 residues. The germline gives CDR1 KGHDR, CDR2 SFDVKD. V was trimmed by 2 bases and J by 0 bases, leaving 11 bases between them. The CDR3 nucleotides read TGTGCCACCAGTGATTGGGGCGCGGCTAGCACAGATACGCAGTATTTT. It encodes CATSDWGAASTDTQYF.

This clonotype was recorded a few times. The chain carries TRBV30 and TRBJ2-4; tentative D call: TRBD2 (6 bases). The germline V gene has CDR1 GTSNPN and CDR2 SVGIG (reference sequence). This CDR3 is 13 amino acids long. Trimming removed 8 bases at V and 4 bases at J, with 15 bases between. The CDR3 protein is CAATGTDKNIQYF. The CDR3 nucleotides are TGTGCCGCTACCGGGACTGATAAAAACATTCAGTACTTC.